This T cell receptor beta chain was profiled in a study of T cell responses to AZD1222 COVID-19 vaccine. Study-level results: Elevations in Spike-specific TCR breadth and depth followed administration of two AZD1222 doses. Sampled repertoires all dated from after the peak T cell response. Clonal diversity was possibly underestimated, and the donors were mostly white British, with more females.

Regarding this clone: The target antigen is unknown.

V was clipped by 6 bases and J by 2 bases, with 15 bases between them. CDR1 is ENHRY, CDR2 SYGVKD, per germline. CDR3 length: 15 amino acids. Measured with immunoSEQ multiplex PCR; TCRdb has only the in-frame clones, and not every one. The sample contains roughly 150,000 clones, less than 95% of which appear only once. Sequencing used peripheral blood, obtained 28 days after the second AZD1222 dose. The gene calls are TRBV10-3 and TRBJ2-3; a possible D gene is TRBD1 (5 bases). The sequence was obtained from an adult who received the AZD1222 COVID-19 vaccine. Here the CDR3 reads CAISYLQGNTDTQYF. The CDR3 DNA is TGTGCCATCAGCTACCTCCAGGGAAACACAGATACGCAGTATTTT.